This T cell receptor (beta chain) is drawn from a study of T cell responses to AZD1222 COVID-19 vaccine. Broader study findings: In a largely white British group with more females than males, clonal diversity was possibly underestimated. Recipients of AZD1222 seropositive at baseline numbered only 6 or 7.

The CDR3 extends over 12 amino acids. Between the trimmed V and J ends, which lost 2 bases and 5 bases, there was a span of 5 bases. Germline lookup yields CDR1 KGHSH and CDR2 LQKENI. As for this clone: Antigen specificity is unknown.

Sequencing was performed with immunoSEQ multiplex PCR; in TCRdb, only in-frame clones are kept and a portion is missing. The sample carries about 85,000 clones, 85% recorded once. V is TRBV18 and J is TRBJ2-3, with no clear D. The sample here was peripheral blood, taken 28 days after the second AZD1222 dose. This receptor was identified in an adult who received the AZD1222 COVID-19 vaccine. Here the CDR3 DNA reads TGTGCCAGCTCACCATTTGTAGATACGCAGTATTTT. As protein: CASSPFVDTQYF.